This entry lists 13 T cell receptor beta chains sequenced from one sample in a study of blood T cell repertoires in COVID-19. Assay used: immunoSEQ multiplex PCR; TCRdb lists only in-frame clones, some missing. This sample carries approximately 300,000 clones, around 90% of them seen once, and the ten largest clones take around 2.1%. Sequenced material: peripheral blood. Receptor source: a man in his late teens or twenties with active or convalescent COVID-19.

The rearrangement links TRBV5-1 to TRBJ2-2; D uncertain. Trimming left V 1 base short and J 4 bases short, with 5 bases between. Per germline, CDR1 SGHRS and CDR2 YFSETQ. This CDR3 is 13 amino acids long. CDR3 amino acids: CASSLLATGELFF. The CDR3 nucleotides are TGCGCCAGCAGCTTGTTGGCCACCGGGGAGCTGTTTTTT. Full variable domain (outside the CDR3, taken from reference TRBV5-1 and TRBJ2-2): KAGVTQTPRYLIKTRGQQVTLSCSPISGHRSVSWYQQTPGQGLQFLFEYFSETQRNKGNFPGRFSGRQFSNSRSEMNVSTLELGDSALYLCASSLLATGELFFGEGSRLTVL.

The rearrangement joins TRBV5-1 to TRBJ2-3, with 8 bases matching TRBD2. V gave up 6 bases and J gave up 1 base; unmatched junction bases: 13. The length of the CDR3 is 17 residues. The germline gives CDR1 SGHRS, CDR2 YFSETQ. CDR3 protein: CASTGGSQTSGTDTQYF. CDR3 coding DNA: TGCGCCAGCACGGGGGGGAGTCAGACTAGCGGCACAGATACGCAGTATTTT.

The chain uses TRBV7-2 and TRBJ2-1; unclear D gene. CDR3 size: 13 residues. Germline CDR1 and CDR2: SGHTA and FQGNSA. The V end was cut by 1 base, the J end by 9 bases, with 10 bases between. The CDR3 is CASSLVSPSEQFF. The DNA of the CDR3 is TGTGCCAGCAGCTTAGTTTCCCCCTCTGAGCAGTTCTTC.

CDR3 protein: CASRTGGGQPQHF. The CDR3 nucleotides are TGTGCCAGCAGAACAGGGGGAGGTCAGCCCCAGCATTTT. The gene calls are TRBV28 and TRBJ1-5; TRBD1 matches 8 bases. The V gene end was trimmed by 6 bases and the J gene end by 6 bases; junction bases not matched to a gene: 4. Germline V CDR1 and CDR2: MDHEN, SYDVKM. The CDR3 runs 13 residues.

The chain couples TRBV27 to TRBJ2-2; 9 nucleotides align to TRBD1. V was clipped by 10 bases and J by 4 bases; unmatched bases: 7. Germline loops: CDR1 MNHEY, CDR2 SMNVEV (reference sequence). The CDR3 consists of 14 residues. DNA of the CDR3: TGTGCCACCTCAGGACAGGGGCCCACCGGGGAGCTGTTTTTT. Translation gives CATSGQGPTGELFF.

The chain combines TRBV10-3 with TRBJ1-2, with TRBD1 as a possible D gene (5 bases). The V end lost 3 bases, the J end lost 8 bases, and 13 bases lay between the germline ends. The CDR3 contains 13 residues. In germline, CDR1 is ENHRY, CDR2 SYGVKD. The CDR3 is CAISEFGAPGYTF. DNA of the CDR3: TGTGCCATCAGTGAATTTGGGGCGCCCGGCTACACCTTC.

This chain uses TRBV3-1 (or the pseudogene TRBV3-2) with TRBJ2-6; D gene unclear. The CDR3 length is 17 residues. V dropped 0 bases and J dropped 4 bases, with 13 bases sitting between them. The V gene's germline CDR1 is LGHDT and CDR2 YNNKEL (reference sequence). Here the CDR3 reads CASSQDAVSPGANVLTF. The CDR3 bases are TGTGCCAGCAGCCAAGACGCGGTCTCACCCGGGGCCAACGTCCTGACTTTC.

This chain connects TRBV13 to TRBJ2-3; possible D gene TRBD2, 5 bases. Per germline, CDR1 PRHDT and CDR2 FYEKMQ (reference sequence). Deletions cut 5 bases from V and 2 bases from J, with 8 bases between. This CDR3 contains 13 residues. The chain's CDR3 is CASSLTNTDTQYF. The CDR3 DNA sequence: TGTGCCAGCAGCCTGACTAACACAGATACGCAGTATTTT.

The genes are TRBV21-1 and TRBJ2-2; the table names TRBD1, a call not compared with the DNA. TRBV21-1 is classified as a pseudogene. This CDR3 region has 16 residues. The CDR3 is CASSTPPRANTGELFF. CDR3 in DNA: TGTGCCAGCAGCACCCCTCCCAGGGCGAACACCGGGGAGCTGTTTTTT.

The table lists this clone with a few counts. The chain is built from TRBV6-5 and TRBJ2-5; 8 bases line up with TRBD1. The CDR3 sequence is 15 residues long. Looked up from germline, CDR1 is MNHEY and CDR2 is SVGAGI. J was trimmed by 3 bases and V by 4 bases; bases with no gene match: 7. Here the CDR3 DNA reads TGTGCCAGCAGTTCCCCGGGACAGGCAAAAGAGACCCAGTACTTC. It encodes CASSSPGQAKETQYF.

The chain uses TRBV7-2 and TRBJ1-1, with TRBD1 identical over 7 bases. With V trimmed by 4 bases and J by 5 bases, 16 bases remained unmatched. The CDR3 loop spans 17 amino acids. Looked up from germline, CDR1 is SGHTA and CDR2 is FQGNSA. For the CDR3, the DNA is TGTGCCAGCAGCTCATACAGGGGTGGGAGGACGGGAACTGAAGCTTTCTTT. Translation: CASSSYRGGRTGTEAFF.

The CDR3 DNA follows: TGTGCCAGCACCCTCCTAGTGGAGACCCAGTACTTC. Its protein is CASTLLVETQYF. The chain is built from TRBV5-8 and TRBJ2-5; D gene ambiguous. The CDR3 covers 12 residues. V was clipped by 6 bases and J by 5 bases, with 11 bases between them. Germline V gene data show CDR1 as SGHTS and CDR2 as YDEGEE.

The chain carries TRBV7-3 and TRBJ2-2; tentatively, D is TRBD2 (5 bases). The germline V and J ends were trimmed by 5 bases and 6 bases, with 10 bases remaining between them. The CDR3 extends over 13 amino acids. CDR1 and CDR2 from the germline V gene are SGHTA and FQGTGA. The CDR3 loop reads CASSPTSSGELFF. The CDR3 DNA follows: TGTGCCAGCAGCCCAACTAGTTCCGGGGAGCTGTTTTTT.